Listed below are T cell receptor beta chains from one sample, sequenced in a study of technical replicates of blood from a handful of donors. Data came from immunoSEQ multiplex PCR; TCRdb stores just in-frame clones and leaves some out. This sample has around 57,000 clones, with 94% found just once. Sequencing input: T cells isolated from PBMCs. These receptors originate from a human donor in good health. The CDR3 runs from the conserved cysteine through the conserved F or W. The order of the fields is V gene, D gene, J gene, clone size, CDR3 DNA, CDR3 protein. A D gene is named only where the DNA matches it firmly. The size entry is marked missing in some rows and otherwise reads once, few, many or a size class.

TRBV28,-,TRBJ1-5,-,TGTGCCAGCAGCAACGACATGACAGCCCAGCATTTT,CASSNDMTAQHF
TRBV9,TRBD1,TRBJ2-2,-,TGTGCCAGCAGGAGGCCAGGGACAGAGAACACCGGGGAGCTGTTTTTT,CASRRPGTENTGELFF
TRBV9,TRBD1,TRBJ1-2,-,TGTGCCAGCAGCGTGGGACAGGGTAGTATGTGGGGTGGCTACACCTTC,CASSVGQGSMWGGYTF
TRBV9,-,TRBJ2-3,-,TGTGCCAGCAGCGTGGAGGGACAGACAGATACGCAGTATTTT,CASSVEGQTDTQYF
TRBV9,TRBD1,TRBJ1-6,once,TGTGCCAGCAGCGCCCGGGACAGGGTGAATTCACCCCTCCACTTT,CASSARDRVNSPLHF
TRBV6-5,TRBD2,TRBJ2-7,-,TGTGCCACCGGGACTAGCGGTGACGAGCAGTACTTC,CATGTSGDEQYF
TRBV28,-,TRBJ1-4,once,TGTGCCAGCAGTTTAGAACATCGACTGTTTTTT,CASSLEHRLFF
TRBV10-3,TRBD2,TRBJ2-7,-,TGTGCCATCAGTGGACTAGCGGAGCAAGAATCCTACGAGCAGTACTTC,CAISGLAEQESYEQYF
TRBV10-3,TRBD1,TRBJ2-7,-,TGTGCCATCAGGGCAGGGGGCGCCCCTCCCTACGAGCAGTACTTC,CAIRAGGAPPYEQYF
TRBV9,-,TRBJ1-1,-,TGTGCCAGCAGCTCCCCACGGGGGAGACGGGTGGGAGGCACTGAAGCTTTCTTT,CASSSPRGRRVGGTEAFF
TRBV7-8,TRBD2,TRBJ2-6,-,TGTGCCAGCAGTTGGGAGGGGACTGGGGCCAACGTCCTGACTTTC,CASSWEGTGANVLTF
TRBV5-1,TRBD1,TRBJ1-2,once,TGCGCCAGCAGCTTCGGTCAGGGGGCTAACTATGGCTACACCTTC,CASSFGQGANYGYTF
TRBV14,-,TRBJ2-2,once,TGTGCCAGCAGCCAAGATCTCGTAATTGCCGGGGAGCTGTTTTTT,CASSQDLVIAGELFF